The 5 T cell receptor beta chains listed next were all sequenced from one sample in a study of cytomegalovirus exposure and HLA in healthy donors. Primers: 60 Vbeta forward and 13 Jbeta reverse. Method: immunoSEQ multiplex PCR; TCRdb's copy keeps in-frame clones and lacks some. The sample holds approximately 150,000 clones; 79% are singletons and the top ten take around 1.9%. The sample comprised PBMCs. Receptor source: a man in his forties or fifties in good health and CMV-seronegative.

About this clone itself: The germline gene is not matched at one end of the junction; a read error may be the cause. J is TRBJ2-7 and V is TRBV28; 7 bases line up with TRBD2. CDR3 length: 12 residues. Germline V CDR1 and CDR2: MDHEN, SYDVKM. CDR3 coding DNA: TGTGCCAGCAGTAGGACTGGGACTACTGCCGCTTTC. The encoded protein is CASSRTGTTAAF.

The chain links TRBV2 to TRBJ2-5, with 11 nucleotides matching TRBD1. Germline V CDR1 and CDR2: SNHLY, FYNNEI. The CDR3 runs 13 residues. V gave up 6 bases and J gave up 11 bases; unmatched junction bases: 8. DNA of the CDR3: TGTGCCAGCAGGGACAGGGGGCTCGGAGAGCAGTACTTC. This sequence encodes CASRDRGLGEQYF.

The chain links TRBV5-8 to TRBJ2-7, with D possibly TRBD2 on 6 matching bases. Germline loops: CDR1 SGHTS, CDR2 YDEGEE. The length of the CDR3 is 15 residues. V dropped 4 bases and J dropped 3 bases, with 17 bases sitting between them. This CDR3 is CASSRRGAGNYEQYF. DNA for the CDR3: TGTGCCAGCAGCCGGCGAGGGGCGGGAAACTACGAGCAGTACTTC. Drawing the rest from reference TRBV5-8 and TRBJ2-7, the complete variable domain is EAGVTQSPTHLIKTRGQQATLRCSPISGHTSVYWYQQALGLGLQFLLWYDEGEERNRGNFPPRFSGRQFPNYSSELNVNALELEDSALYLCASSRRGAGNYEQYFGPGTRLTVT.

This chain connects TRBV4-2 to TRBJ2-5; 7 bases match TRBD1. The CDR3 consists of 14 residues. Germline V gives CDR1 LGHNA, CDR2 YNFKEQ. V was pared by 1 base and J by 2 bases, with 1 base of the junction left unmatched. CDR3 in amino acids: CASSQGDSQETQYF. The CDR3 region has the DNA TGTGCCAGCAGCCAAGGGGACAGTCAAGAGACCCAGTACTTC.

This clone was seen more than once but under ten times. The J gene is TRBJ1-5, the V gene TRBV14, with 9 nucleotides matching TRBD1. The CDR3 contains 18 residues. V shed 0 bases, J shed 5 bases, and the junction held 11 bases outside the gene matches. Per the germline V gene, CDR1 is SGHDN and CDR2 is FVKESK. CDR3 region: CASSQEVGTGRRYQPQHF. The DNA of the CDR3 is TGTGCCAGCAGCCAAGAAGTAGGGACAGGGCGAAGATATCAGCCCCAGCATTTT.